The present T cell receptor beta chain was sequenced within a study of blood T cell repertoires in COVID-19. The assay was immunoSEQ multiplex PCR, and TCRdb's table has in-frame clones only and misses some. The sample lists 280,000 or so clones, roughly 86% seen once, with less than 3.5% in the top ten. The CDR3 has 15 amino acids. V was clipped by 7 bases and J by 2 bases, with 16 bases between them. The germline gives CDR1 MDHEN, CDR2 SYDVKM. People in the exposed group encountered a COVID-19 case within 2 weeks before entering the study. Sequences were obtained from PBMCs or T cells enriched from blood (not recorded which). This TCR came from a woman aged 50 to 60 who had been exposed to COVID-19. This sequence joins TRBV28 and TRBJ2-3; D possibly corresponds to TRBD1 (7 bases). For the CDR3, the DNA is TGTGCCAGCACCCCTCGCGGGACAGACACAGATACGCAGTATTTT. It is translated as CASTPRGTDTDTQYF.